This TCR beta chain is from a study of neurological immune-mediated disorders. TCRdb re-analysed the 5' RACE reads in MiXCR, keeping a single row per CDR3 protein. The sample comprises tens of thousands of distinct CDR3 sequences, around 6% of which are singletons, and 6.5% to 9% rests with the top ten. The sample holds many counts of this clonotype. Germline values: CDR1 SNHLY, CDR2 FYNNEI. Between the trimmed V and J ends, which lost 4 bases and 0 bases, there was a span of 9 bases. The CDR3 has 15 residues. Time point in this sample: longitudinal time-point 2. This TCR came from a woman aged 55 to 70 with multiple sclerosis. The chain combines TRBV2 with TRBJ1-4, with D unclear. Sequencing used PBMCs. The CDR3 here is CASSGRTATNEKLFF. The DNA of the CDR3 is TGTGCCAGCAGTGGGCGGACGGCAACTAATGAAAAACTGTTTTTT.